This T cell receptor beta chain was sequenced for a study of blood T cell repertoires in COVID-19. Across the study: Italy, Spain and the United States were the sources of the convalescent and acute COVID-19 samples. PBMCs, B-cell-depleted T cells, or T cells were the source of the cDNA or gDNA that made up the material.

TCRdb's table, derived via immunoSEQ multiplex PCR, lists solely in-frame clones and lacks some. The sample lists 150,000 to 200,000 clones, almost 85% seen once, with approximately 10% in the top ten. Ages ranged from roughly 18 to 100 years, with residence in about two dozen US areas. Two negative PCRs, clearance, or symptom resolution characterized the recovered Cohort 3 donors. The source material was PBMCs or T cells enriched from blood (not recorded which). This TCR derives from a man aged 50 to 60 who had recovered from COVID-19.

CDR3 coding DNA: TGTGCCAGCTCAGGGATGAGTAGCGACAGGGGTGACGAGCAGTACTTC. Amino acids: CASSGMSSDRGDEQYF. This chain joins TRBV18 and TRBJ2-7; 8 bases are a match to TRBD1. V lost 5 bases and J lost 5; bases outside the gene matches: 14. Per germline, CDR1 KGHSH and CDR2 LQKENI. This CDR3 spans 16 amino acids. The full variable domain, in which reference TRBV18 and TRBJ2-7 provide the parts outside the CDR3, is NAGVMQNPRHLVRRRGQEARLRCSPMKGHSHVYWYRQLPEEGLKFMVYLQKENIIDESGMPKERFSAEFPKEGPSILRIQQVVRGDSAAYFCASSGMSSDRGDEQYFGPGTRLTVT.